The source of this T cell receptor (beta chain) is a study of early T cells in non-severe SARS-CoV-2 infection. This CDR3 has 15 amino acids. Germline-derived CDR1 and CDR2 are DFQATT and SNEGSKA (reference sequence). Trimming removed 3 bases from V and 1 base from J, with 13 bases in between. Comment on this clonotype: Being one base from a much bigger clone, this may be a read error.

TCRdb passed the 5' RACE reads through MiXCR, listing each CDR3 protein once. The table records 55,000 to 65,000 distinct CDR3 sequences, approximately 10% of them present only once. Sample: whole blood. The receptor comes from an adult who was a healthcare worker with PCR-confirmed SARS-CoV-2 infection or an uninfected control (not recorded which). This chain connects TRBV20-1 to TRBJ1-5, with D unresolved. For the CDR3, the DNA is TGCAGTGCTAGCAAGGTCGTAAGGAGCAATCAGCCCCAGCATTTT. Translated: CSASKVVRSNQPQHF.